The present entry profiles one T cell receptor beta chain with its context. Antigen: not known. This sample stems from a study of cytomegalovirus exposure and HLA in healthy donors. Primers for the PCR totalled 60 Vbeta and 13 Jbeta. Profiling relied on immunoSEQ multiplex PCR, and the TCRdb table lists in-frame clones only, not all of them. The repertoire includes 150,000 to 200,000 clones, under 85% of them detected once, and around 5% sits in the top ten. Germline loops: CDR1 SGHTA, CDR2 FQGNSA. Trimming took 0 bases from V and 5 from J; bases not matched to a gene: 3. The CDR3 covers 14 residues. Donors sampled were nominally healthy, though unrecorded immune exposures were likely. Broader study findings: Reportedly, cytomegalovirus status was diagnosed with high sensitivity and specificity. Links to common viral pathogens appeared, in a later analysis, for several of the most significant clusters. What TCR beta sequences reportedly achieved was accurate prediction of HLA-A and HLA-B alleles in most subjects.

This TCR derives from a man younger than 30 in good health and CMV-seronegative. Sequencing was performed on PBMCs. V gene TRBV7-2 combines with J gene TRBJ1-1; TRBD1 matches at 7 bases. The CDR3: CASSLAQGGTEAFF. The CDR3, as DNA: TGTGCCAGCAGCTTAGCCCAGGGGGGTACTGAAGCTTTCTTT.